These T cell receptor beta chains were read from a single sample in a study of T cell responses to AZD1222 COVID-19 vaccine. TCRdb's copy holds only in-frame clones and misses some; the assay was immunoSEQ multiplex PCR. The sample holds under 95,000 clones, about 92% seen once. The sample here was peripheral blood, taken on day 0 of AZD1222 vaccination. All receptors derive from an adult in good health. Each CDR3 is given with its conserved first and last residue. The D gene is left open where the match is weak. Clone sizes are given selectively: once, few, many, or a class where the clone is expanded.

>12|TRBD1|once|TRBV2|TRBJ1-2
CASSRDSYGYTF
TGTGCCAGCAGTCGGGACAGCTATGGCTACACCTTC
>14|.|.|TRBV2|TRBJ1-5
CASSGGGINQPQHF
TGTGCCAGCAGTGGAGGGGGAATCAATCAGCCCCAGCATTTT
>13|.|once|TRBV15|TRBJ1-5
CATSRQGNQPQHF
TGTGCCACCAGCAGACAGGGCAATCAGCCCCAGCATTTT
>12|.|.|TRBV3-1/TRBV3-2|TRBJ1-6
CASSPGNSPLHF
TGTGCCAGCAGCCCAGGGAATTCACCCCTCCACTTT
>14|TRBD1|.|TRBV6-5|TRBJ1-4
CASSRDRVNEKLFF
TGTGCCAGCAGTAGGGACAGGGTTAATGAAAAACTGTTTTTT
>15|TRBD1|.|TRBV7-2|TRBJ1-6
CASSLPGQGNSPLHF
TGTGCCAGCAGCTTACCGGGACAGGGGAACTCACCCCTCCACTTT
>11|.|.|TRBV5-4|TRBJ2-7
CASSLADEQYF
TGTGCCAGCAGCTTGGCTGACGAGCAGTACTTC
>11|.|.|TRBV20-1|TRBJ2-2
CSVPYTGELFF
TGCAGTGTCCCTTACACCGGGGAGCTGTTTTTT
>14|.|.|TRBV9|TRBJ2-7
CASSGTGTAYEQYF
TGTGCCAGCAGCGGAACAGGGACGGCGTACGAGCAGTACTTC
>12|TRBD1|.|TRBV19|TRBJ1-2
CASIDRDDGYTF
TGTGCCAGTATCGACAGGGATGATGGCTACACCTTC
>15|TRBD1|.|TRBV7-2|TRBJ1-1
CASSLTGAGYTEAFF
TGTGCCAGCAGCTTAACAGGGGCGGGGTACACTGAAGCTTTCTTT
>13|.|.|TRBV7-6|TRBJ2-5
CASMTEEAETQYF
TGTGCCAGCATGACAGAGGAGGCGGAGACCCAGTACTTC
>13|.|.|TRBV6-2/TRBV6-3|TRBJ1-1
CASRPPGDTEAFF
TGTGCCAGCAGACCTCCAGGGGACACTGAAGCTTTCTTT
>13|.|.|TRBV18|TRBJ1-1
CASSSNRNTEAFF
TGTGCCAGCTCTTCAAACAGGAACACTGAAGCTTTCTTT
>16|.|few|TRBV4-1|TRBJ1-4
CASSQEPGGSGEKLFF
TGCGCCAGCAGCCAAGAGCCTGGGGGGAGTGGCGAAAAACTGTTTTTT
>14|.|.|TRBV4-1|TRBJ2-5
CASSQGTAQETQYF
TGCGCCAGCAGCCAAGGGACAGCCCAAGAGACCCAGTACTTC
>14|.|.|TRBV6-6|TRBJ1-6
CASSYPGQGPPLHF
TGTGCCAGCAGTTATCCTGGGCAGGGGCCACCCCTCCACTTT
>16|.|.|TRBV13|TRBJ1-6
CASSLEGTVRDSPLHF
TGTGCCAGCAGCTTAGAAGGGACGGTCCGGGATTCACCCCTCCACTTT
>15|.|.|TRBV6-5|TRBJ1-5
CASSYGRGSGQPQHF
TGTGCCAGCAGTTACGGTAGGGGTTCGGGTCAGCCCCAGCATTTT